This T cell receptor (beta chain) appears in the sequencing data of a study of CD8+ T cells in alopecia areata. This CDR3 comprises 14 residues. Germline CDR1 is SQVTM and CDR2 is ANQGSEA. Losses at the gene ends were 3 bases for V and 6 bases for J; bases not matched to a gene: 4. This clone was counted only a few times. Its antigen is not known. Other DNA sequences from this sample encode an identical CDR3 as well. Whole-study results and caveats: Normal scalp showed lower clonality than lesional scalp, especially alopecia totalis/universalis. Patients showed less clear TCR sequence sharing than mice, possibly partly because of HLA diversity.

Isolated RNA was reverse transcribed into cDNA used as the sequencing template. Sequenced by immunoSEQ multiplex PCR; TCRdb stores in-frame clones only, minus some. Found here are more than 95,000 clones, about 60% of them singletons; the top ten hold roughly 9%. Input material: CD4+ T cells sorted from blood. The sequence was collected from a human donor in good health. The chain has TRBV29-1 and TRBJ2-3; TRBD1 aligns across 12 bases. As DNA, the CDR3 is TGCAGCGTTGAGGGGGGACAGGGGGCTGATACGCAGTATTTT. Translation: CSVEGGQGADTQYF.